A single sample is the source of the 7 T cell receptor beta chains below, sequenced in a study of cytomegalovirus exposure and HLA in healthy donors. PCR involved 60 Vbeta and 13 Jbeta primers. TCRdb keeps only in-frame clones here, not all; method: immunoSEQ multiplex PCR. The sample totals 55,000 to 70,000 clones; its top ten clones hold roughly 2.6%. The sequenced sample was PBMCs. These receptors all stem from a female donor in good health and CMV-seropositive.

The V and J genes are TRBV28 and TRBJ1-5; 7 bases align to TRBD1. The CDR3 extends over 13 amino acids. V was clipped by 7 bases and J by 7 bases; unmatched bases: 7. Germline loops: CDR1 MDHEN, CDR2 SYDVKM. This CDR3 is CASTGTDGQPQHF. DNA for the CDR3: TGTGCCAGCACAGGGACAGACGGCCAGCCCCAGCATTTT.

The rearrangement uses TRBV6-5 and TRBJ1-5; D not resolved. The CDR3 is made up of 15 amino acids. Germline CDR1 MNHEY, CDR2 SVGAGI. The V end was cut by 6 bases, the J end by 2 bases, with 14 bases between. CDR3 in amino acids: CASSFFGSGNQPQHF. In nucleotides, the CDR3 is TGTGCCAGCAGCTTTTTCGGGAGCGGCAATCAGCCCCAGCATTTT.

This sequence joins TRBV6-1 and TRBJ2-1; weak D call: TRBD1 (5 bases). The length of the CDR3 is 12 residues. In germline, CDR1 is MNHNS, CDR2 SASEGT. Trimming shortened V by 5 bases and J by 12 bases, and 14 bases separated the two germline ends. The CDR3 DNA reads TGTGCCAGCAGTACAGGACCTATTGTGCAGTTCTTC. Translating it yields CASSTGPIVQFF.

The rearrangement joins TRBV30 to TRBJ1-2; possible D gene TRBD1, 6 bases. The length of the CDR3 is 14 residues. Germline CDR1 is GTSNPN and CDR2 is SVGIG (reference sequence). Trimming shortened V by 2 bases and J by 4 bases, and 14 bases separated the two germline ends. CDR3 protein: CAWSNHRAAYGYTF. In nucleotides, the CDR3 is TGTGCCTGGAGTAACCACAGGGCCGCCTATGGCTACACCTTC.

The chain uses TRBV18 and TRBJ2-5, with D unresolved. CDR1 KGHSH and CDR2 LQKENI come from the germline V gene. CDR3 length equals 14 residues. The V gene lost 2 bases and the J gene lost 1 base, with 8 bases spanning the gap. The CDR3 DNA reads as TGTGCCAGCTCACCAACGGGTGGCCAAGAGACCCAGTACTTC. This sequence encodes CASSPTGGQETQYF.

The DNA for the CDR3 is TGTGCCAGCAGCTCACTCGGGACAGGGATTGAAGAGACCCAGTACTTC. It specifies CASSSLGTGIEETQYF. The chain combines TRBV7-2 with TRBJ2-5; 9 nucleotides line up with TRBD1. Trimming cost V 4 bases and J 3 bases; bases outside gene matches: 9. CDR1 and CDR2 (germline): SGHTA, FQGNSA. This CDR3 has 16 amino acids. The variable domain in full, completed from reference TRBV7-2 and TRBJ2-5, reads GAGVSQSPSNKVTEKGKDVELRCDPISGHTALYWYRQSLGQGLEFLIYFQGNSAPDKSGLPSDRFSAERTGGSVSTLTIQRTQQEDSAVYLCASSSLGTGIEETQYFGPGTRLLVL.

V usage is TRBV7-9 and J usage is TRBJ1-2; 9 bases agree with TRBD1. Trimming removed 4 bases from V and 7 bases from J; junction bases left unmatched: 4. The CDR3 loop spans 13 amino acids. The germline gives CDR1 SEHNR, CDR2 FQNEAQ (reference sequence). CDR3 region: CASSSDRGSGYTF. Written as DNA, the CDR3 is TGTGCCAGCAGCTCCGACAGGGGGAGTGGCTACACCTTC.